This is a list of T cell receptor beta chains from one sample in a study of PD-1 blockade in mismatch repair-deficient tumors. The table came from immunoSEQ multiplex PCR; TCRdb's copy has only in-frame clones and leaves some out. The data contain about 60,000 clones, around 88% of them singletons. The starting material was peripheral blood, obtained 52 weeks after starting pembrolizumab. The source is an adult with mismatch repair-deficient cancer. Each CDR3 is given with its conserved first and last residue. Fields, in order: V gene, CDR3 protein.

TRBV29-1 | CSVENVEQFF
TRBV5-1 | CASSRPGNEQFF
TRBV5-4 | CASSLAQGGSYEQYF
TRBV29-1 | CSVEGGLAGNYEQYF
TRBV7-9 | CASSVSGTNQYEQYF
TRBV14 | CASSQDFGNPSGELFF
TRBV7-9 | CASSTTSGGTDTQYF
TRBV30 | CAWSVDRVGYTF
TRBV27 | CASSSNLGGEQYF
TRBV19 | CASSTGTSGYNEQFF
TRBV29-1 | CSARDRGGYTF
TRBV6-1 | CASSGYRGEKLFF
TRBV7-2 | CASSFGGRPFEAFF
TRBV4-1 | CASSQDSGSPTDTQYF
TRBV27 | CARRGRACYNEQFF
TRBV7-6 | CASSFSDTGPIDNYTF
TRBV6-5 | CASRRTGIAEAFF
TRBV7-9 | CASSGQNDGNTIYF
TRBV5-1 | CASSLGPGTGGRPYEQYF
TRBV27 | CASSSEGASTDTQYF
TRBV7-9 | CASRTAGARETQYF
TRBV11-2 | CASSLTAVAHPLYEQYF
TRBV4-3 | CASSQVLAPADTQYF
TRBV7-2 | CASSLGSTQYF
TRBV4-1 | CASSKRQGSDYGYTF
TRBV30 | CAWSVLAGAGELFF
TRBV5-6 | CASSFGHQPQHF
TRBV7-8 | CASSSSGGLQYF
TRBV6-4 | CASSVRQGFYEQYF
TRBV7-2 | CASSPLSGRVGTQYF
TRBV28 | CASKDRGKDTGELFF
TRBV7-9 | CASSPGRLDYPFF
TRBV28 | CASSHRGGNEQFF
TRBV29-1 | CSVAQGQGRGYNEQFF
TRBV6-1 | CASSEGGPTDTQYF
TRBV18 | CASSRDSGQFF
TRBV19 | CASSTGLAYEQYF
TRBV5-4 | CASSLQGQGSNEQYF
TRBV1 | CTSSQGVHTEAFF
TRBV10-3 | CAISVWDRSNTEAFF
TRBV5-5 | CASTLTGNYGYTF
TRBV7-9 | CASTSPGQGALGAGELFF